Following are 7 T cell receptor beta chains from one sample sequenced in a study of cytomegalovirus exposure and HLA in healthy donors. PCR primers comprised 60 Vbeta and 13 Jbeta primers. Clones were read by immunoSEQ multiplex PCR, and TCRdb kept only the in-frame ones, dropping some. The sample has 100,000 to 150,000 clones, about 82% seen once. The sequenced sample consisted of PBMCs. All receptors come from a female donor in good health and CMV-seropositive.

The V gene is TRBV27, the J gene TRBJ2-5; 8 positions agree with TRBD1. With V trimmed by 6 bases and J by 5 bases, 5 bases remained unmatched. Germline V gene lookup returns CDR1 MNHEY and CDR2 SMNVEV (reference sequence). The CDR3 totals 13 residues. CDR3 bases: TGTGCCAGCAGGAAGACAGGGGCCGAGACCCAGTACTTC. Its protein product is CASRKTGAETQYF.

The CDR3 region is CASSFWREIPGELFF. The CDR3 DNA is TGTGCCAGCAGTTTTTGGCGGGAGATCCCCGGGGAGCTGTTTTTT. The chain carries TRBV27 and TRBJ2-2, with TRBD2 matching over 7 bases. CDR3 length equals 15 residues. The trim removed 3 bases at V and 6 bases at J, leaving 7 bases unmatched. Germline lookup yields CDR1 MNHEY and CDR2 SMNVEV (reference sequence).

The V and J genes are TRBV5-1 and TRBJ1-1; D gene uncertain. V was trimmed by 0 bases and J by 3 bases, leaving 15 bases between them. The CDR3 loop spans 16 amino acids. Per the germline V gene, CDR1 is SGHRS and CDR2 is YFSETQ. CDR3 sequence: CASSLDLTPADTEAFF. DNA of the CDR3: TGCGCCAGCAGCTTGGATCTAACGCCGGCGGACACTGAAGCTTTCTTT.

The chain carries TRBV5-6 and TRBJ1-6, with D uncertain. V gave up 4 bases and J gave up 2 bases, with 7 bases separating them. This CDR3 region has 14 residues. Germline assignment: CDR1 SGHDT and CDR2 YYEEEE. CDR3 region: CASSAYAYNSPLHF. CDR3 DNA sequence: TGTGCCAGCAGCGCGTACGCCTATAATTCACCCCTCCACTTT.

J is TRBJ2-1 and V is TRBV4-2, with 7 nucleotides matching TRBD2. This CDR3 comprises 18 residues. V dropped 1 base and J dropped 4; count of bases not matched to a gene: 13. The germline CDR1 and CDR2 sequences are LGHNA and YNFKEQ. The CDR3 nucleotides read TGTGCCAGCAGCCAAGGCACCCCGACTAGCCCCGTATACAATGAGCAGTTCTTC. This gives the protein CASSQGTPTSPVYNEQFF.

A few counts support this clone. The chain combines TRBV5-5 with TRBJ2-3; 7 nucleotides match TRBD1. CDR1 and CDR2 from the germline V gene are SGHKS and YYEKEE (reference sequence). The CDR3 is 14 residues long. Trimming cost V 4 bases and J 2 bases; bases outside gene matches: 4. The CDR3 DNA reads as TGTGCCAGCAGCCGACAGGGATACACAGATACGCAGTATTTT. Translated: CASSRQGYTDTQYF.

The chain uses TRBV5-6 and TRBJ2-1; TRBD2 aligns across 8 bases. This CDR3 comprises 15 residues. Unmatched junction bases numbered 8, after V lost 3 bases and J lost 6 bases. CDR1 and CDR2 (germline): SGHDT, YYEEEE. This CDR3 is CASSWLGSGINEQFF. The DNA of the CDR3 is TGTGCCAGCAGCTGGTTGGGTAGCGGGATCAATGAGCAGTTCTTC.